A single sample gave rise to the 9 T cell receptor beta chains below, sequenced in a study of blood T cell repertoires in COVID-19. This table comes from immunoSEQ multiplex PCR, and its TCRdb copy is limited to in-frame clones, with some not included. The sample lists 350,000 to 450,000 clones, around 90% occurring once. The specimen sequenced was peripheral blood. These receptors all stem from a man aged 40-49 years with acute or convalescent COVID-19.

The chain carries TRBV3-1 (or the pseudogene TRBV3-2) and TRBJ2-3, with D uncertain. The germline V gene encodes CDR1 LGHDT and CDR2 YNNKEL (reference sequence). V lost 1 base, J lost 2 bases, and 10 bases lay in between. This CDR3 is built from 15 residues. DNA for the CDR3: TGTGCCAGCAGCCAAGCGAGAAAAACCACAGATACGCAGTATTTT. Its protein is CASSQARKTTDTQYF.

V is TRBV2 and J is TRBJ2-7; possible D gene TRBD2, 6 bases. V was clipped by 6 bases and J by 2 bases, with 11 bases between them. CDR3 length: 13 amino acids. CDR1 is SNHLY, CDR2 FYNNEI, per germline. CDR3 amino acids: CASRGGVPYEQYF. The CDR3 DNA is TGTGCCAGCAGAGGAGGGGTACCCTACGAGCAGTACTTC.

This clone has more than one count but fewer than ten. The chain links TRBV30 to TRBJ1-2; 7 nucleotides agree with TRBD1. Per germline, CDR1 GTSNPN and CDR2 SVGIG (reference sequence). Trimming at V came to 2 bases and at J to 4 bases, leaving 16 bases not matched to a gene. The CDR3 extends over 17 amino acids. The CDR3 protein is CAWSYGAGGNNFYGYTF. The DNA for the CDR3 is TGTGCCTGGAGTTATGGGGCAGGGGGTAATAATTTCTATGGCTACACCTTC.

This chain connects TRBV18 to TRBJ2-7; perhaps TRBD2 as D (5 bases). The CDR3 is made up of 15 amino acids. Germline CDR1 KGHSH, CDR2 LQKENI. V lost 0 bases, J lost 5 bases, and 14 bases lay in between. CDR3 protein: CASSPPGGLDNEQYF. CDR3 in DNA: TGTGCCAGCTCACCACCCGGCGGACTCGATAACGAGCAGTACTTC.

The chain's CDR3 is CASSQARGQAFYEQYF. The DNA of the CDR3 is TGTGCCAGCAGCCAAGCGCGGGGACAGGCTTTCTACGAGCAGTACTTC. This chain connects TRBV4-2 to TRBJ2-7; 8 bases match TRBD1. There are 16 residues in the CDR3. Germline V gives CDR1 LGHNA, CDR2 YNFKEQ. Unmatched junction bases numbered 8, after V lost 1 base and J lost 3 bases.

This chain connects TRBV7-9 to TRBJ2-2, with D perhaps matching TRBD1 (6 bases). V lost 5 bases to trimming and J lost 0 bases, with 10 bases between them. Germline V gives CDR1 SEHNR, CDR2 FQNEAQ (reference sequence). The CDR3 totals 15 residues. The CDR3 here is CASSLGDTNTGELFF. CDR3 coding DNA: TGTGCCAGCAGCCTAGGGGACACGAACACCGGGGAGCTGTTTTTT.

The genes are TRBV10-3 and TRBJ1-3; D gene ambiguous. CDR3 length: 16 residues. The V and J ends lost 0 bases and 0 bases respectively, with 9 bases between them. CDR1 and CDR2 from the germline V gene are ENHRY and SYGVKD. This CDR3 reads CAISESSHGSGNTIYF. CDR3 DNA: TGTGCCATCAGTGAGTCGAGTCACGGCTCTGGAAACACCATATATTTT.

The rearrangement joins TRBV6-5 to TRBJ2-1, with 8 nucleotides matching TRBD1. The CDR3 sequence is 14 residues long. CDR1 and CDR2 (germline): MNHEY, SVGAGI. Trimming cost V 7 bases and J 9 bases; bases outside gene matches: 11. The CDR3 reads CASTRGTGGSEQFF. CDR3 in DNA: TGTGCCAGCACGCGGGGAACAGGGGGAAGTGAGCAGTTCTTC.

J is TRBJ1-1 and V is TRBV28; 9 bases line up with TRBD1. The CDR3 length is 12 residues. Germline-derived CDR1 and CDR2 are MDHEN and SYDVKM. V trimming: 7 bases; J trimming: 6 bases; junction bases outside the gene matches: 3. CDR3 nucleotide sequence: TGTGCCAGCACCCGACAGGGGGCTGAAGCTTTCTTT. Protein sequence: CASTRQGAEAFF.